This TCR beta chain was profiled in a study of blood T cell repertoires in COVID-19. Study-wide context: The United States, Italy and Spain supplied acute and convalescent COVID-19 samples. Sources were T cells, B-cell-depleted T cells, or PBMCs; the material itself was cDNA or gDNA.

Original analysis: From reference gene primer amplification, estimates of nucleated cell counts were derived. Generated by immunoSEQ multiplex PCR, the TCRdb table keeps only in-frame clones and is missing some. The V and J calls and clone size were taken over from that table, and D and trimming were inferred from the DNA. The table lists 200,000 or so clones, 70% to 90% of them singletons, with about 6.8% in the top ten. V gave up 0 bases and J gave up 0 bases, with 9 bases separating them. CDR1 is GTSNPN and CDR2 is SVGIG in the germline V gene (reference sequence). This CDR3 has 15 residues. What was sequenced was peripheral blood. V is TRBV30 and J is TRBJ2-1; D not certain. This receptor was taken from a woman in her thirties or forties who had recovered from COVID-19. CDR3 nucleotide sequence: TGTGCCTGGAGTGTAAACTATCGCTCCTACAATGAGCAGTTCTTC. Protein sequence: CAWSVNYRSYNEQFF. Drawing the rest from reference TRBV30 and TRBJ2-1, the complete variable domain is SQTIHQWPATLVQPVGSPLSLECTVEGTSNPNLYWYRQAAGRGLQLLFYSVGIGQISSEVPQNLSASRPQDRQFILSSKKLLLSDSGFYLCAWSVNYRSYNEQFFGPGTRLTVL.